This T cell receptor (beta chain) was observed in a study of T cell repertoires in cytomegalovirus infection. Study-wide context: Indications of both CMV infection and matching HLA type were provided by public TCR beta signatures. Findings and limits, study-wide: HLA-C-restricted CMV-specific TCR beta clonotypes were dominant in the ex vivo response. Using cumulative public TCR beta family frequency, the authors identified those who carried CMV together with the relevant HLA.

TCRdb recomputed calls from the reads with MiXCR, one row per CDR3 protein. The sample contains hundreds of thousands of distinct CDR3 sequences, around 11% of which appear only once. Germline V gene sequence: CDR1 MNHEY, CDR2 SMNVEV (reference sequence). V was clipped by 6 bases and J by 0 bases; unmatched bases: 3. The CDR3 totals 14 residues. This clonotype was picked up many times. Its antigen is not identified. The clonotype originates from a human donor in good health (CMV status not recorded). Some clones in this sample may be carry-over from other donors' samples. The chain has TRBV27 and TRBJ2-5; 8 bases line up with TRBD1. Sequences were obtained from PBMCs. The CDR3 bases are TGTGCCAGCAGACGACAGGGGAACCAAGAGACCCAGTACTTC. Translating it yields CASRRQGNQETQYF.